The 8 T cell receptor beta chains below all came from one sample that was sequenced in a study of T cell responses to AZD1222 COVID-19 vaccine. TCRdb's table, derived via immunoSEQ multiplex PCR, lists solely in-frame clones and lacks some. The top ten clones hold 5% of a sample with approximately 110,000 clones, roughly 80% of them seen once. Here the sequenced sample was peripheral blood, taken on day 0 of AZD1222 vaccination. Every receptor here comes from an adult in good health.

This chain joins TRBV19 and TRBJ1-1; D remains ambiguous. The V end lost 8 bases, the J end lost 8 bases, and 15 bases lay between the germline ends. From germline, CDR1 is LNHDA and CDR2 SQIVND (reference sequence). The CDR3 contains 12 residues. The CDR3 is CASLAGNWEAFF. The CDR3 nucleotides are TGTGCCAGTTTGGCGGGTAATTGGGAAGCTTTCTTT. The complete variable domain, with remaining parts taken from reference TRBV19 and TRBJ1-1, reads DGGITQSPKYLFRKEGQNVTLSCEQNLNHDAMYWYRQDPGQGLRLIYYSQIVNDFQKGDIAEGYSVSREKKESFPLTVTSAQKNPTAFYLCASLAGNWEAFFGQGTRLTVV.

The CDR3 sequence is CASSLDPDRVRAYGYTF. The CDR3 region has the DNA TGCGCCAGCAGCTTGGACCCAGACAGGGTACGGGCCTATGGCTACACCTTC. The rearrangement links TRBV5-1 to TRBJ1-2; 7 nucleotides agree with TRBD1. The CDR3 consists of 17 residues. The V gene end was trimmed by 0 bases and the J gene end by 4 bases; junction bases not matched to a gene: 12. Germline values: CDR1 SGHRS, CDR2 YFSETQ.

The gene calls are TRBV14 and TRBJ1-2; no definite D call. The germline V gene has CDR1 SGHDN and CDR2 FVKESK. There are 13 residues in the CDR3. Trimming cost V 4 bases and J 2 bases, with 8 bases left between them. CDR3 in DNA: TGTGCCAGCAGCCGAACAACCAACTATGGCTACACCTTC. Amino acids: CASSRTTNYGYTF.

About this clone itself: Other nucleotide sequences from this sample produce the same CDR3. V is TRBV9 and J is TRBJ2-4, with no clear D. V gave up 4 bases and J gave up 0 bases, with 14 bases separating them. Germline CDR1 and CDR2: SGDLS and YYNGEE. This CDR3 has 16 residues. In nucleotides, the CDR3 is TGTGCCAGCAGCCCCAGTGGTGGTCTAGCCAAAAACATTCAGTACTTC. Translating it yields CASSPSGGLAKNIQYF.

This rearrangement joins TRBV23-1 to TRBJ1-4; D ambiguous. TRBV23-1 qualifies as an ORF whose function is uncertain. The CDR3 has 14 residues. With 8 bases removed from V and 10 bases from J, the gap between germline ends came to 20 bases. The CDR3: CASAHSIPNPKLFF. The CDR3 DNA reads TGCGCCAGCGCCCACTCTATACCCAATCCAAAACTGTTTTTT.

The chain is built from TRBV2 and TRBJ2-6; tentative D call: TRBD1 (5 bases). Trimming took off 4 bases at V and 10 bases at J, with 11 bases between the two ends. CDR3 size: 13 residues. CDR1 SNHLY and CDR2 FYNNEI come from the germline V gene. CDR3 loop: CASSVLQENVLTF. DNA for the CDR3: TGTGCCAGCAGTGTATTACAGGAAAACGTCCTGACTTTC.

This chain uses TRBV7-2 with TRBJ1-2; TRBD1 is a possible D gene (6 bases). Trimming pared 2 bases from V and 3 bases from J, leaving 7 bases between. This CDR3 is 13 amino acids long. CDR1 is SGHTA, CDR2 FQGNSA, per germline. The CDR3 region is CASSLRTDYGYTF. In nucleotides, the CDR3 is TGTGCCAGCAGCTTACGGACAGACTATGGCTACACCTTC.

This clone was found once. The chain employs TRBV7-9 and TRBJ2-1; D is unclear. Germline lookup yields CDR1 SEHNR and CDR2 FQNEAQ (reference sequence). V gave up 3 bases and J gave up 8 bases, with 14 bases separating them. The CDR3 runs 14 residues. CDR3 residues: CASSFTDSSDEQFF. The CDR3 nucleotides are TGTGCCAGCAGCTTTACCGACTCCTCGGATGAGCAGTTCTTC.